The clone carrying this T cell receptor beta chain appeared a few times. Its antigen is undetermined. The data derive from a study of T cells in Graves' hyperthyroidism and ophthalmopathy. Whole-study findings and limits: Blood shared most expanded thyroid clonotypes above 0.001.

The CDR3 runs to 15 residues. The ends were cut back, 3 bases at V and 2 bases at J, with 10 bases in the middle. CDR1 is KGHDR and CDR2 is SFDVKD in the germline V gene. Amplification of TCR beta CDR3 regions used RNA as the template. The TCR CDR3 first-round RT-PCR relied on the HTBI primer set. MiXCR was run by TCRdb on the multiplex PCR reads, yielding one entry per CDR3 protein. The repertoire holds approximately 620,000 distinct CDR3 sequences, with about a sixth as singletons. Individuals with ophthalmopathy presented a Clinical Activity Score of at least 3, a NOSPECS grade of at least 4 and a duration under 3 months.

This receptor was identified in a woman aged 40 to 50 with Graves' ophthalmopathy. The V and J genes are TRBV24-1 and TRBJ1-5, with D perhaps TRBD1 (5 bases). Sequencing was performed on blood. The CDR3 coding sequence is TGTGCCACCAGTGATCCCGTGACAGGCAATCAGCCCCAGCATTTT. Translating gives CATSDPVTGNQPQHF.